This passage covers 20 T cell receptor beta chains from one sample sequenced in a study of blood T cells in healthy people across ages. Primers used in a second PCR of roughly 7 to 11 cycles were a sample-barcoded 5' primer and a J-beta primer mix. Using its own MiXCR run on the 5' RACE reads, TCRdb lists one record per CDR3 protein. The sample contains approximately 580,000 distinct CDR3 sequences, less than 25% of which appear only once. The sample also formed part of further work on T cells of mothers and their children.

Sequencing used blood. The receptors shown here come from a boy younger than 18 in good health.

In its sample, this clonotype was seen many times. The chain links TRBV9 to TRBJ1-2, with D unresolved. The ends were cut back, 1 base at V and 2 bases at J, with 9 bases in the middle. The germline CDR1 and CDR2 sequences are SGDLS and YYNGEE. The CDR3 loop spans 14 amino acids. CDR3 nucleotides: TGTGCCAGCAGCGTATACGTTGGCAACTATGGCTACACCTTC. Amino acid sequence: CASSVYVGNYGYTF.

The chain has TRBV28 and TRBJ2-3; no firm D call. The V gene lost 11 bases and the J gene lost 2 bases, with 11 bases spanning the gap. Per germline, CDR1 MDHEN and CDR2 SYDVKM. This CDR3 region has 12 residues. The CDR3 loop reads CASKGNTDTQYF. DNA of the CDR3: TGTGCCTCGAAAGGAAACACAGATACGCAGTATTTT.

The chain has TRBV9 and TRBJ2-1, with D perhaps matching TRBD2 (5 bases). Germline V gene lookup returns CDR1 SGDLS and CDR2 YYNGEE. The ends were cut back, 3 bases at V and 0 bases at J, with 16 bases in the middle. The CDR3 consists of 17 residues. The CDR3 reads CASSGRGEGSSYNEQFF. CDR3 nucleotide sequence: TGTGCCAGCAGCGGAAGAGGTGAGGGCAGCTCCTACAATGAGCAGTTCTTC.

Only a few counts were recorded for this clonotype. J is TRBJ1-6 and V is TRBV19, with a tentative D call TRBD1 (5 bases). The germline CDR1 and CDR2 sequences are LNHDA and SQIVND (reference sequence). The CDR3 covers 14 residues. V was clipped by 7 bases and J by 0 bases, with 7 bases between them. The CDR3 DNA sequence: TGTGCCAGTATTGACAGCTCCTATAATTCACCCCTCCACTTT. Its protein product is CASIDSSYNSPLHF.

The chain joins TRBV5-4 to TRBJ2-7; 7 nucleotides align to TRBD2. Germline lookup yields CDR1 SGHNT and CDR2 YYREEE (reference sequence). Germline trimming cut 5 bases from V and 2 bases from J; bases unmatched to any gene: 1. CDR3 length: 12 residues. The CDR3 DNA reads TGTGCCAGCAGTACTAGCGCCTACGAGCAGTACTTC. Its protein is CASSTSAYEQYF.

The J gene is TRBJ2-3, the V gene TRBV6-2 or TRBV6-3; no firm D call. The CDR3 is 14 residues long. Per germline, CDR1 MNHEY and CDR2 SVGEGT. Trimming stripped 5 bases from V and 7 bases from J, with 16 bases between. The CDR3 loop is CASSPRVRRNTQYF. The CDR3 DNA is TGTGCCAGCAGTCCCCGGGTTCGCCGGAATACGCAGTATTTT.

There are a few counts of this clonotype. The chain couples TRBV19 to TRBJ1-1, with 9 bases that match TRBD1. The germline V gene has CDR1 LNHDA and CDR2 SQIVND (reference sequence). V was clipped by 9 bases and J by 4 bases; unmatched bases: 9. This CDR3 spans 14 amino acids. CDR3 sequence: CASYPGQGTTEAFF. The CDR3 region has the DNA TGTGCCAGCTATCCGGGACAGGGCACCACTGAAGCTTTCTTT.

This clonotype was observed a handful of times. The chain recombines TRBV7-3 with TRBJ2-1; tentatively, D is TRBD2 (5 bases). Germline V gene data show CDR1 as SGHTA and CDR2 as FQGTGA. Between the trimmed V and J ends, which lost 5 bases and 8 bases, there was a span of 13 bases. This CDR3 has 13 amino acids. The CDR3 sequence: CASSGRGVDEQFF. The CDR3 region has the DNA TGTGCCAGCAGCGGACGGGGAGTGGATGAGCAGTTCTTC.

The CDR3 DNA follows: TGTGCCAGCAGCTCCTTCGACAGCTTAGCGGGAGGGTCTGGGGCCAACGTCCTGACTTTC. As protein: CASSSFDSLAGGSGANVLTF. This chain uses TRBV11-1 with TRBJ2-6; TRBD2 agrees at 11 bases. The CDR3 spans 20 residues. V lost 4 bases to trimming and J lost 1 base; unmatched junction nucleotides: 12. CDR1 is SGHAT, CDR2 FQDESV, per germline (reference sequence).

The genes are TRBV11-1 and TRBJ2-4; D unresolved. There are 16 residues in the CDR3. V was clipped by 5 bases and J by 2 bases, with 16 bases between them. Per germline, CDR1 SGHAT and CDR2 FQDESV (reference sequence). In DNA, the CDR3 is TGTGCCAGCAGCCCCCGGACGTTGGCATCCAAAAACATTCAGTACTTC. Its protein product is CASSPRTLASKNIQYF.

The chain couples TRBV12-3 or TRBV12-4 to TRBJ2-7, with D possibly matching TRBD1 (6 bases). This CDR3 is 13 amino acids long. V was cut by 5 bases and J by 4 bases, with 12 bases left in between. The CDR3 DNA is TGTGCCAGCAGTCAGGGGACGATTTACGAGCAGTACTTC. This encodes CASSQGTIYEQYF.

The sample holds a few counts of this clonotype. The rearrangement links TRBV19 to TRBJ2-5; TRBD1 agrees at 7 bases. The J call could be wrong; TRBJ2-7 is a better fit for the DNA end. The length of the CDR3 is 14 residues. Per the germline V gene, CDR1 is LNHDA and CDR2 is SQIVND (reference sequence). CDR3: CASSIGAGGVEQYF. For the CDR3, the DNA is TGTGCCAGTAGTATCGGGGCAGGGGGTGTCGAGCAGTACTTC.

This clonotype appeared a few times. This sequence joins TRBV12-3 or TRBV12-4 and TRBJ2-1; D not certain. The CDR3 totals 14 residues. Trimming took 1 base from V and 5 from J, leaving 9 bases between them. CDR3 coding DNA: TGTGCCAGCAGTTTAGGAGGAACAGACAATGAGCAGTTCTTC. Protein product: CASSLGGTDNEQFF.

Only one count was recorded for this clonotype. The V call is TRBV4-3, the J call TRBJ2-5; D perhaps matches TRBD2 (5 bases). TRBJ2-1 matches the DNA end more closely, so the J call is doubtful. The germline gives CDR1 LGHNA, CDR2 YSLEER. This CDR3 spans 16 amino acids. This CDR3 is CASSPGLFSSYNEQFF. The CDR3 nucleotides are TGCGCCAGCAGCCCCGGACTTTTTAGCTCCTACAATGAGCAGTTCTTC.

This clonotype was observed a few times. The gene calls are TRBV20-1 and TRBJ2-5; either TRBD1 or TRBD2 may fit D (5 bases each). The germline gives CDR1 DFQATT, CDR2 SNEGSKA (reference sequence). The V end lost 6 bases, the J end lost 1 base, and 18 bases lay between the germline ends. The CDR3 contains 15 residues. The CDR3 loop is CSARDLDLLQETQYF. As DNA, the CDR3 is TGCAGTGCCCGGGACCTCGACCTCCTCCAAGAGACCCAGTACTTC.

This clonotype has more than one count but fewer than ten. The junction shows a germline mismatch at one end, possibly a read error. V is TRBV27 and J is TRBJ2-1, with D tentatively TRBD1 or TRBD2 (5 bases each). CDR1 and CDR2 from the germline V gene are MNHEY and SMNVEV (reference sequence). The CDR3 runs to 13 residues. CDR3 DNA sequence: TGTGCCAGCAGTTCGGGACCTCAAGCTTATTGGTACTTC. This encodes CASSSGPQAYWYF.

This clonotype came up a few times. The chain couples TRBV20-1 to TRBJ1-5; maybe TRBD1 (5 bases). Germline V gene data show CDR1 as DFQATT and CDR2 as SNEGSKA (reference sequence). This CDR3 contains 16 residues. V lost 3 bases and J 3 bases, leaving 18 bases between the germline ends. Here the CDR3 DNA reads TGCAGTGCTAGGGTGGGGTCGGGGGTCTTCAATCAGCCCCAGCATTTT. It translates to CSARVGSGVFNQPQHF.

This clonotype was detected ten times or more. The genes are TRBV5-1 and TRBJ2-5, with D uncertain. Trimming removed 3 bases from V and 3 bases from J, with 9 bases in between. CDR1 and CDR2 from the germline V gene are SGHRS and YFSETQ. The CDR3 has 13 amino acids. The CDR3: CASSSLGKETQYF. In DNA, the CDR3 is TGCGCCAGCAGCTCCCTGGGGAAAGAGACCCAGTACTTC.

The chain recombines TRBV27 with TRBJ2-5, with D possibly TRBD2 on 6 matching bases. The end of the DNA aligns better with TRBJ2-7, so the J call may be wrong. From germline, CDR1 is MNHEY and CDR2 SMNVEV (reference sequence). This CDR3 spans 16 amino acids. CDR3 region: CASSSQTGTLGGEQYF. The CDR3 bases are TGTGCCAGCAGTTCACAGACCGGGACGCTGGGAGGCGAGCAGTACTTC.

V is TRBV12-3 or TRBV12-4 and J is TRBJ2-2; TRBD1 matches at 10 bases. The CDR3 runs to 15 residues. V shed 6 bases, J shed 3 bases, and the junction held 4 bases outside the gene matches. The CDR3 loop reads CASSYGQGDTGELFF. The CDR3 nucleotides read TGTGCCAGCAGCTACGGACAGGGGGACACCGGGGAGCTGTTTTTT.